These 27 T cell receptor beta chains were sequenced from one sample in a study of control samples from healthy donors and cancer patients. Repertoires were generated with immunoSEQ multiplex PCR, while TCRdb's copy carries only in-frame clones and drops some. The repertoire holds around 150,000 clones, around 96% seen once, with 8.5% in the top ten. Sequencing input: blood. All receptors come from a woman aged 40-49 years in good health.

This clone showed up just once. The gene calls are TRBV5-4 and TRBJ2-7; 11 nucleotides agree with TRBD1. The CDR3 has 14 residues. Germline CDR1 is SGHNT and CDR2 is YYREEE (reference sequence). The trim removed 5 bases at V and 4 bases at J, leaving 5 bases unmatched. The CDR3 spells CASSWGDRGYEQYF. The CDR3 DNA is TGTGCCAGCAGTTGGGGGGACAGGGGGTACGAGCAGTACTTC. Full variable domain (outside the CDR3, taken from reference TRBV5-4 and TRBJ2-7): ETGVTQSPTHLIKTRGQQVTLRCSSQSGHNTVSWYQQALGQGPQFIFQYYREEENGRGNFPPRFSGLQFPNYSSELNVNALELDDSALYLCASSWGDRGYEQYFGPGTRLTVT.

The chain employs TRBV15 and TRBJ1-3; TRBD1 is a possible D gene (6 bases). There are 18 residues in the CDR3. CDR1 LNHNV and CDR2 YYDKDF come from the germline V gene (reference sequence). Trimming took 0 bases from V and 0 from J, leaving 15 bases between them. The CDR3 region is CATSRDLGGQFSGNTIYF. CDR3 nucleotides: TGTGCCACCAGCAGAGACCTAGGAGGACAGTTCTCTGGAAACACCATATATTTT.

A few counts support this clone. The chain is built from TRBV7-8 and TRBJ2-7; tentative D call: TRBD2 (5 bases). In germline, CDR1 is SGHVS, CDR2 FQNEAQ. This CDR3 is 15 amino acids long. V lost 5 bases to trimming and J lost 1 base, with 15 bases between them. The CDR3, as DNA: TGTGCCAGCAGCCGAGGAGGTTCTAAGTCCTACGAGCAGTACTTC. Amino acid sequence: CASSRGGSKSYEQYF.

This chain links TRBV7-8 with TRBJ2-1, with 10 bases aligning to TRBD2. The CDR3 consists of 16 residues. V trimming: 1 base; J trimming: 5 bases; junction bases outside the gene matches: 5. Germline V CDR1 and CDR2: SGHVS, FQNEAQ. This CDR3 reads CASSLERLAGDNEQFF. The CDR3 coding sequence is TGTGCCAGCAGCTTAGAAAGGCTAGCGGGAGACAATGAGCAGTTCTTC.

The chain employs TRBV18 and TRBJ1-4; tentative D call: TRBD1 (5 bases). CDR3 length equals 17 residues. CDR1 and CDR2 (germline): KGHSH, LQKENI. The V gene lost 4 bases and the J gene lost 7 bases, with 22 bases spanning the gap. The CDR3 here is CASSQRSQQGRFEKLFF. The CDR3 DNA sequence: TGTGCCAGCTCACAACGGTCCCAGCAGGGCAGGTTTGAAAAACTGTTTTTT.

The V and J genes are TRBV18 and TRBJ1-2; the match to TRBD1 covers 7 bases. The CDR3 spans 14 residues. With V trimmed by 4 bases and J by 4 bases, 6 bases remained unmatched. Per germline, CDR1 KGHSH and CDR2 LQKENI. Here the CDR3 reads CASSREGASYGYTF. The CDR3, as DNA: TGTGCCAGCTCACGGGAGGGGGCCAGCTATGGCTACACCTTC.

V and J are TRBV30 and TRBJ2-1; D possibly matches TRBD1 or TRBD2 (5 bases each). V lost 4 bases and J lost 9, with 22 bases in between. This CDR3 is built from 15 residues. Germline V lookup: CDR1 GTSNPN, CDR2 SVGIG (reference sequence). This CDR3 reads CAWKGRGGQHAEQFF. CDR3 DNA sequence: TGTGCCTGGAAGGGTCGGGGCGGGCAACACGCTGAGCAGTTCTTC.

The J gene is TRBJ1-1, the V gene TRBV7-9; tentatively, D is TRBD1 (5 bases). The CDR3 has 14 amino acids. V was clipped by 4 bases and J by 1 base, with 10 bases between them. CDR1 is SEHNR and CDR2 is FQNEAQ in the germline V gene (reference sequence). The CDR3, as DNA: TGTGCCAGCAGCTGGGGACCGTCGAACACTGAAGCTTTCTTT. It encodes CASSWGPSNTEAFF.

The chain couples TRBV7-8 to TRBJ1-1; maybe TRBD1 (6 bases). Germline CDR1 and CDR2: SGHVS and FQNEAQ. V was shortened by 5 bases and J by 4 bases, with 14 bases between the two germline ends. The CDR3 sequence is 14 residues long. CDR3 residues: CASSIRQDTTEAFF. The CDR3 bases are TGTGCCAGCAGCATAAGACAGGATACCACTGAAGCTTTCTTT.

The chain uses TRBV7-2 and TRBJ2-5, with 9 nucleotides matching TRBD2. The germline gives CDR1 SGHTA, CDR2 FQGNSA. V lost 5 bases to trimming and J lost 5 bases; unmatched junction nucleotides: 3. The CDR3 contains 13 residues. In DNA, the CDR3 is TGTGCCAGCAGCGGGGCGGGAGGGGAGACCCAGTACTTC. Its translation: CASSGAGGETQYF. Filled out from reference TRBV7-2 and TRBJ2-5, the complete variable domain reads GAGVSQSPSNKVTEKGKDVELRCDPISGHTALYWYRQSLGQGLEFLIYFQGNSAPDKSGLPSDRFSAERTGGSVSTLTIQRTQQEDSAVYLCASSGAGGETQYFGPGTRLLVL.

The rearrangement links TRBV7-2 to TRBJ1-2; 10 nucleotides agree with TRBD1. CDR1 and CDR2 from the germline V gene are SGHTA and FQGNSA. CDR3 size: 15 residues. V was pared by 4 bases and J by 7 bases, with 9 bases of the junction left unmatched. The DNA of the CDR3 is TGTGCCAGCAGCTCAAGACAGGGGGCCTCAGGTGGCTACACCTTC. This sequence encodes CASSSRQGASGGYTF.

The chain is built from TRBV7-2 and TRBJ1-1; the D gene is possibly TRBD1 (5 bases). The germline V and J ends were trimmed by 2 bases and 4 bases, with 17 bases remaining between them. Germline CDR1 and CDR2: SGHTA and FQGNSA. This CDR3 spans 16 amino acids. CDR3 residues: CASSLMQGLAGTEAFF. In DNA, the CDR3 is TGTGCCAGCAGCTTAATGCAGGGCTTGGCGGGCACTGAAGCTTTCTTT.

The chain links TRBV5-5 to TRBJ1-5, with D hard to call. V was pared by 0 bases and J by 0 bases, with 10 bases between. CDR1 SGHKS and CDR2 YYEKEE come from the germline V gene (reference sequence). The CDR3 consists of 16 residues. The CDR3 bases are TGTGCCAGCAGCTTGGGGGCGAACCCTAGCAATCAGCCCCAGCATTTT. Protein sequence: CASSLGANPSNQPQHF.

The rearrangement joins TRBV19 to TRBJ2-4; a weak D match, TRBD1 (6 bases). V was cut by 6 bases and J by 6 bases, with 21 bases left in between. The CDR3 sequence is 16 residues long. CDR1 is LNHDA, CDR2 SQIVND, per germline (reference sequence). The CDR3 here is CASSTGTFEALNIQYF. The CDR3 DNA reads as TGTGCCAGTAGCACCGGGACATTCGAGGCGTTAAACATTCAGTACTTC.

Remarks on this clone: The sample holds other DNA sequences that translate to the same CDR3. The chain carries TRBV7-6 and TRBJ2-3; 8 bases are shared with TRBD2. Germline CDR1 is SGHVS and CDR2 is FNYEAQ. The CDR3 totals 16 residues. J gave up 5 bases and V 2 bases, and 9 bases lay outside the gene matches. CDR3 amino acids: CASSLQGAGVGDTQYF. As DNA, the CDR3 is TGTGCCAGCAGCTTACAGGGAGCGGGAGTTGGAGATACGCAGTATTTT.

This chain connects TRBV14 to TRBJ2-1; D possibly matches TRBD1 or TRBD2 (5 bases each). The CDR3 length is 16 residues. Germline assignment: CDR1 SGHDN and CDR2 FVKESK. The germline V and J ends were trimmed by 2 bases and 4 bases, with 15 bases remaining between them. DNA for the CDR3: TGTGCCAGCAGCCAACAGGGTTTGGACTTTTACAATGAGCAGTTCTTC. Its translation: CASSQQGLDFYNEQFF.

In this sample, this clone turned up a few times. The chain links TRBV7-2 to TRBJ2-2; 10 nucleotides agree with TRBD1. This CDR3 has 15 residues. Trimming removed 1 base from V and 6 bases from J; junction bases left unmatched: 2. CDR1 is SGHTA, CDR2 FQGNSA, per germline. In DNA form, the CDR3 reads TGTGCCAGCAGCTTAGAGGGACAGGGGTCCGGGGAGCTGTTTTTT. This gives the protein CASSLEGQGSGELFF.

V gene TRBV29-1 combines with J gene TRBJ1-1, with D possibly being TRBD1 (5 bases). Germline V gene lookup returns CDR1 SQVTM and CDR2 ANQGSEA. Trimming pared 1 base from V and 3 bases from J, leaving 12 bases between. This CDR3 region has 14 residues. The CDR3 region has the DNA TGCAGCGTTGAAGGGCAGAGAGGGGACACTGAAGCTTTCTTT. It translates to CSVEGQRGDTEAFF.

The chain combines TRBV6-5 with TRBJ2-5; D possibly corresponds to TRBD1 (5 bases). V lost 2 bases to trimming and J lost 4 bases, with 14 bases between them. The CDR3 has 15 residues. Per germline, CDR1 MNHEY and CDR2 SVGAGI. CDR3 residues: CASSYTAGKGETQYF. The CDR3 DNA is TGTGCCAGCAGTTACACGGCAGGGAAAGGAGAGACCCAGTACTTC.

The CDR3 coding sequence is TGTGCCAGCAGCGAGGGGGGTTATAGCAATCAGCCCCAGCATTTT. It codes for CASSEGGYSNQPQHF. J is TRBJ1-5 and V is TRBV9, with a tentative D call TRBD1 (6 bases). The CDR3 runs to 15 residues. Germline CDR1 and CDR2: SGDLS and YYNGEE. The V end lost 3 bases, the J end lost 0 bases, and 10 bases lay between the germline ends. Full variable domain (remainder filled in from reference TRBV9 and TRBJ1-5): DSGVTQTPKHLITATGQRVTLRCSPRSGDLSVYWYQQSLDQGLQFLIQYYNGEERAKGNILERFSAQQFPDLHSELNLSSLELGDSALYFCASSEGGYSNQPQHFGDGTRLSIL.

The V call is TRBV12-3 or TRBV12-4, the J call TRBJ1-1; D unclear. Trimming pared 6 bases from V and 1 base from J, leaving 9 bases between. The CDR3 covers 13 residues. This CDR3 reads CASSPLPNTEAFF. DNA for the CDR3: TGTGCCAGCAGCCCTCTTCCGAACACTGAAGCTTTCTTT.

This chain connects TRBV27 to TRBJ2-1, with TRBD2 matching 10 bases. This CDR3 has 16 residues. J gave up 4 bases and V 3 bases, and 6 bases lay outside the gene matches. In germline, CDR1 is MNHEY, CDR2 SMNVEV (reference sequence). The chain's CDR3 is CASSFSTSGTYNEQFF. CDR3 in DNA: TGTGCCAGCAGTTTTTCAACTAGCGGGACTTACAATGAGCAGTTCTTC.

For this clone: Distinct nucleotide sequences in the sample also encode this CDR3. This sequence joins TRBV19 and TRBJ1-5, with D possibly TRBD1 on 5 matching bases. Germline CDR1 reads LNHDA; CDR2 reads SQIVND (reference sequence). V was pared by 5 bases and J by 4 bases, with 18 bases between. This CDR3 region has 16 residues. This chain's CDR3 is CASSLGPGSSNQPQHF. The CDR3 bases are TGTGCCAGTAGTCTGGGACCGGGAAGCTCAAATCAGCCCCAGCATTTT.

A note on this clone: Additional DNA sequences in this sample encode the identical CDR3. CDR3 coding DNA: TGTGCCAGCAGACCGGGGGGGGGCAGACCCTACGAGCAGTACTTC. This codes for CASRPGGGRPYEQYF. This rearrangement joins TRBV7-9 to TRBJ2-7; 8 bases are a match to TRBD2. V shed 6 bases and J 2 bases; nucleotides not matched to a gene: 9. Germline V CDR1 and CDR2: SEHNR, FQNEAQ (reference sequence). The CDR3 sequence is 15 residues long. Supplemented by reference TRBV7-9 and TRBJ2-7, the full variable domain reads DTGVSQNPRHKITKRGQNVTFRCDPISEHNRLYWYRQTLGQGPEFLTYFQNEAQLEKSRLLSDRFSAERPKGSFSTLEIQRTEQGDSAMYLCASRPGGGRPYEQYFGPGTRLTVT.

V gene TRBV7-8 combines with J gene TRBJ2-2; 7 bases line up with TRBD1. After removal of 5 bases from V and 5 bases from J, the junction contained 17 bases not matched to a gene. Per the germline V gene, CDR1 is SGHVS and CDR2 is FQNEAQ. CDR3 length: 18 residues. The CDR3 reads CASSPLARPGQLTGELFF. CDR3 in DNA: TGTGCCAGCAGCCCTCTTGCTAGACCGGGACAGTTAACCGGGGAGCTGTTTTTT. Full variable domain (missing parts from reference TRBV7-8 and TRBJ2-2): GAGVSQSPRYKVAKRGQDVALRCDPISGHVSLFWYQQALGQGPEFLTYFQNEAQLDKSGLPSDRFFAERPEGSVSTLKIQRTQQEDSAVYLCASSPLARPGQLTGELFFGEGSRLTVL.

The chain employs TRBV6-5 and TRBJ2-1; TRBD1 matches 7 bases. J was trimmed by 2 bases and V by 2 bases; bases with no gene match: 3. Germline V CDR1 and CDR2: MNHEY, SVGAGI. There are 15 residues in the CDR3. Here the CDR3 DNA reads TGTGCCAGCAGTTACCAGGGGGACACCTACAATGAGCAGTTCTTC. Encoded protein: CASSYQGDTYNEQFF.

This chain uses TRBV6-6 with TRBJ2-7, with 9 bases aligning to TRBD1. Trimming took 5 bases from V and 1 from J; bases not matched to a gene: 6. This CDR3 is built from 15 residues. Germline V lookup: CDR1 MNHNY, CDR2 SVGAGI (reference sequence). DNA for the CDR3: TGTGCCAGCAGTAAGCCGGGACAGGGATCCTACGAGCAGTACTTC. It translates to CASSKPGQGSYEQYF.